The 19 T cell receptor beta chains below were found in one sample sequenced in a study of cytomegalovirus exposure and HLA in healthy donors (dated by TCRdb to about 2017). Library preparation was by the immunoSEQ multiplex PCR assay. For the multiplex PCR, a mixture combining 60 forward primers for TCR Vbeta segments and 13 reverse primers for TCR Jbeta segments was used. TCRdb's version of the immuneACCESS table is confined to in-frame rearrangements and falls short of the full clone set. An unresolved V gene accounts for under half of the shortfall where checked; the remainder is of unknown origin. For this sample there are about 140,000 clones; approximately 82% appear just once. The ten biggest clones cover approximately 1.9% of the sample. What was sequenced was PBMCs. These receptors all stem from a woman between 40 and 55 years old in good health and CMV-seronegative.

V and J are TRBV7-9 and TRBJ2-1; 7 bases fit TRBD2. Germline V gene data show CDR1 as SEHNR and CDR2 as FQNEAQ (reference sequence). With 8 bases clipped from V and 7 bases from J, the junction kept 23 bases outside the gene matches. The CDR3 covers 18 residues. CDR3 DNA sequence: TGTGCCAGCTTTGGGTTTGGGTTAGGGAGGGCTTATTCGAATGAGCAGTTCTTC. This translates into CASFGFGLGRAYSNEQFF.

V usage is TRBV2 and J usage is TRBJ1-6, with 7 bases fitting TRBD1. This CDR3 is built from 14 residues. With 5 bases clipped from V and 7 bases from J, the junction kept 5 bases outside the gene matches. The germline CDR1 and CDR2 sequences are SNHLY and FYNNEI. The CDR3 nucleotides are TGTGCCAGCAGTTGGGACAGTGGGAATTCACCCCTCCACTTT. Translating gives CASSWDSGNSPLHF.

The chain couples TRBV30 to TRBJ1-2; 8 bases align to TRBD1. The CDR3 totals 12 residues. Germline loops: CDR1 GTSNPN, CDR2 SVGIG (reference sequence). J gave up 8 bases and V 5 bases, and 7 bases lay outside the gene matches. CDR3 sequence reads: CAWGAGGGGYTF. The CDR3, as DNA: TGTGCCTGGGGAGCAGGGGGCGGGGGCTACACCTTC.

The chain joins TRBV19 to TRBJ2-1; 7 positions agree with TRBD1. J lost 5 bases, V lost 6 bases, and 13 bases had no gene match. Germline CDR1 LNHDA, CDR2 SQIVND (reference sequence). The CDR3 runs to 16 residues. DNA of the CDR3: TGTGCCAGTAGGCGACGGACCGGGACAGCGAACAATGAGCAGTTCTTC. Protein product: CASRRRTGTANNEQFF. Together with reference TRBV19 and TRBJ2-1, the CDR3 gives the full variable domain: DGGITQSPKYLFRKEGQNVTLSCEQNLNHDAMYWYRQDPGQGLRLIYYSQIVNDFQKGDIAEGYSVSREKKESFPLTVTSAQKNPTAFYLCASRRRTGTANNEQFFGPGTRLTVL.

This clone was detected once. V usage is TRBV9 and J usage is TRBJ2-1; no clear D gene. V was clipped by 3 bases and J by 8 bases, with 6 bases between them. Looked up from germline, CDR1 is SGDLS and CDR2 is YYNGEE. The CDR3 sequence is 11 residues long. The CDR3 DNA sequence: TGTGCCAGCAGCGCGGTCCATGAGCAGTTCTTC. Protein: CASSAVHEQFF.

On this clone itself: Mismatch with germline at one junction end may stem from a read error. V usage is TRBV7-9 and J usage is TRBJ2-1, with 12 bases matching TRBD2. From germline, CDR1 is SEHNR and CDR2 FQNEAQ (reference sequence). This CDR3 comprises 18 residues. This CDR3 reads CSSSDLAGGPRVGNEQFF. The DNA of the CDR3 is TGTTCCAGCAGCGATCTAGCGGGAGGGCCACGAGTAGGAAATGAGCAGTTCTTC.

This chain joins TRBV11-2 and TRBJ2-1; D is possibly TRBD2 (5 bases). The CDR3 spans 13 residues. The ends were cut back, 8 bases at V and 9 bases at J, with 17 bases in the middle. Per germline, CDR1 SGHAT and CDR2 FQNNGV. The CDR3: CASQRLAFGEQFF. The CDR3, as DNA: TGTGCCAGCCAGCGTCTAGCTTTTGGTGAGCAGTTCTTC.

V gene TRBV5-1 combines with J gene TRBJ2-7; TRBD2 matches at 8 bases. The CDR3 covers 12 residues. Unmatched junction bases numbered 6, after V lost 7 bases and J lost 6 bases. Germline V CDR1 and CDR2: SGHRS, YFSETQ. The CDR3 DNA follows: TGCGCCAGCGGACCCCGGGAGGGCGAGCAGTACTTC. As protein: CASGPREGEQYF. Looking up the rest from reference TRBV5-1 and TRBJ2-7 gives the full variable domain: KAGVTQTPRYLIKTRGQQVTLSCSPISGHRSVSWYQQTPGQGLQFLFEYFSETQRNKGNFPGRFSGRQFSNSRSEMNVSTLELGDSALYLCASGPREGEQYFGPGTRLTVT.

The chain employs TRBV19 and TRBJ1-5, with D possibly TRBD1 on 6 matching bases. The CDR3 length is 13 residues. V lost 6 bases and J 5 bases, leaving 11 bases between the germline ends. Germline loops: CDR1 LNHDA, CDR2 SQIVND (reference sequence). CDR3 protein: CASSPQGYQPQHF. The DNA of the CDR3 is TGTGCCAGTAGCCCCCAGGGGTATCAGCCCCAGCATTTT.

This chain uses TRBV6-6 with TRBJ2-2, with 8 bases matching TRBD2. This CDR3 is 15 amino acids long. Trimming cost V 6 bases and J 0 bases; bases outside gene matches: 3. Germline CDR1 reads MNHNY; CDR2 reads SVGAGI (reference sequence). CDR3 protein: CASRSGLANTGELFF. The CDR3 nucleotides are TGTGCCAGCAGATCGGGACTAGCGAACACCGGGGAGCTGTTTTTT.

This clone was recorded once. The V gene is TRBV5-1, the J gene TRBJ2-1, with 9 bases identical to TRBD2. The germline gives CDR1 SGHRS, CDR2 YFSETQ. V lost 7 bases to trimming and J lost 3 bases; unmatched junction nucleotides: 11. This CDR3 spans 16 amino acids. In DNA, the CDR3 is TGCGCCAGCGTGAAGGACAGACTAGCGGTCTACAATGAGCAGTTCTTC. Translating it yields CASVKDRLAVYNEQFF.

J is TRBJ1-4 and V is TRBV5-6; a weak D match, TRBD1 (6 bases). The germline gives CDR1 SGHDT, CDR2 YYEEEE. The CDR3 sequence is 14 residues long. V was shortened by 0 bases and J by 6 bases, with 9 bases between the two germline ends. The CDR3, as DNA: TGTGCCAGCAGCTTGGGAGGGGGGGATGAAAAACTGTTTTTT. This gives the protein CASSLGGGDEKLFF.

The rearrangement joins TRBV4-2 to TRBJ2-1, with a weak D call TRBD2 (5 bases). Germline V gives CDR1 LGHNA, CDR2 YNFKEQ. The V end lost 0 bases, the J end lost 8 bases, and 17 bases lay between the germline ends. This CDR3 is built from 16 residues. The chain's CDR3 is CASSQEGGFNPDEQFF. The CDR3 nucleotides read TGTGCCAGCAGCCAAGAAGGAGGTTTCAACCCTGATGAGCAGTTCTTC.

The gene calls are TRBV5-1 and TRBJ2-5, with D possibly TRBD1 on 5 matching bases. Per the germline V gene, CDR1 is SGHRS and CDR2 is YFSETQ. V was shortened by 0 bases and J by 1 base, with 7 bases between the two germline ends. The CDR3 totals 14 residues. CDR3 nucleotides: TGCGCCAGCAGCTTGGGACAGTTCCAAGAGACCCAGTACTTC. Amino acids: CASSLGQFQETQYF.

The chain is built from TRBV9 and TRBJ1-2; a possible D gene is TRBD1 (6 bases). CDR1 SGDLS and CDR2 YYNGEE come from the germline V gene. The CDR3 loop spans 15 amino acids. V was cut by 4 bases and J by 10 bases, with 23 bases left in between. This CDR3 is CASSNSPTGIGVYTF. CDR3 coding DNA: TGTGCCAGCAGCAACAGTCCCACAGGGATCGGGGTCTACACCTTC.

CDR3 DNA sequence: TGTGCCAGCTCACCACCTGGAGGGAACAATGAGCAGTTCTTC. Translating gives CASSPPGGNNEQFF. This chain joins TRBV18 and TRBJ2-1; D may be TRBD2 (6 bases). The length of the CDR3 is 14 residues. Germline V CDR1 and CDR2: KGHSH, LQKENI. Trimming cost V 0 bases and J 5 bases, with 8 bases left between them. Full variable domain (outside the CDR3, taken from reference TRBV18 and TRBJ2-1): NAGVMQNPRHLVRRRGQEARLRCSPMKGHSHVYWYRQLPEEGLKFMVYLQKENIIDESGMPKERFSAEFPKEGPSILRIQQVVRGDSAAYFCASSPPGGNNEQFFGPGTRLTVL.

The V call is TRBV7-9, the J call TRBJ2-3; 9 bases agree with TRBD1. Germline V gene data show CDR1 as SEHNR and CDR2 as FQNEAQ (reference sequence). V shed 4 bases, J shed 2 bases, and the junction held 4 bases outside the gene matches. This CDR3 has 15 amino acids. Here the CDR3 DNA reads TGTGCCAGCAGCTCCTGGACAGGGGCCACAGATACGCAGTATTTT. Its translation: CASSSWTGATDTQYF.

This rearrangement joins TRBV29-1 to TRBJ1-2; the D gene is possibly TRBD1 (6 bases). The germline V gene encodes CDR1 SQVTM and CDR2 ANQGSEA. This CDR3 contains 16 residues. V was shortened by 1 base and J by 0 bases, with 15 bases between the two germline ends. CDR3 in DNA: TGCAGCGTTGAAGGTACCAGGGGTTTGGCTAACTATGGCTACACCTTC. Translating gives CSVEGTRGLANYGYTF. The variable domain in full, completed from reference TRBV29-1 and TRBJ1-2, reads SAVISQKPSRDICQRGTSLTIQCQVDSQVTMMFWYRQQPGQSLTLIATANQGSEATYESGFVIDKFPISRPNLTFSTLTVSNMSPEDSSIYLCSVEGTRGLANYGYTFGSGTRLTVV.

The chain couples TRBV5-4 to TRBJ2-7, with 7 bases that match TRBD2. The CDR3 is 15 amino acids. The V gene's germline CDR1 is SGHNT and CDR2 YYREEE (reference sequence). The V and J ends lost 0 bases and 7 bases, in that order; junction bases with no gene match: 10. The CDR3 is CASSLDFWGGSEQYF. For the CDR3, the DNA is TGTGCCAGCAGCTTGGATTTTTGGGGGGGGAGTGAGCAGTACTTC. The full variable domain, in which reference TRBV5-4 and TRBJ2-7 provide the parts outside the CDR3, is ETGVTQSPTHLIKTRGQQVTLRCSSQSGHNTVSWYQQALGQGPQFIFQYYREEENGRGNFPPRFSGLQFPNYSSELNVNALELDDSALYLCASSLDFWGGSEQYFGPGTRLTVT.